This TCR beta chain comes out of a study of T cells in Graves' hyperthyroidism and ophthalmopathy. Overall study findings and caveats: From stable hyperthyroidism, ophthalmopathy was set apart by a 13 V-J model. Most thyroid clonotypes expanded above 0.001 appeared in blood too.

For this clonotype: What it recognizes is unknown.

Diagnoses used clinical symptoms, serum thyroxine and TRAb, thyroid ultrasound and orbital computed tomography. RNA transcripts served as the template for amplifying TCR beta CDR3 regions. The HTBI set primed first-round TCR CDR3 RT-PCR. TCRdb reprocessed the multiplex PCR reads via MiXCR and lists one record per CDR3 protein. The data contain about 500,000 distinct CDR3 sequences, 15% to 20% of them singletons. The TCR originated in a young woman with Graves' ophthalmopathy. Sequenced sample: blood.

The CDR3 loop reads CASSYLAAGYGYTF. CDR3 bases: TGTGCCAGCAGTTATCTGGCGGCCGGTTATGGCTACACCTTC. The chain has TRBV6-2 or TRBV6-3 and TRBJ1-2; D ambiguous. Trimming took off 3 bases at V and 5 bases at J, with 13 bases between the two ends. Germline loops: CDR1 MNHEY, CDR2 SVGEGT. The CDR3 runs to 14 residues.